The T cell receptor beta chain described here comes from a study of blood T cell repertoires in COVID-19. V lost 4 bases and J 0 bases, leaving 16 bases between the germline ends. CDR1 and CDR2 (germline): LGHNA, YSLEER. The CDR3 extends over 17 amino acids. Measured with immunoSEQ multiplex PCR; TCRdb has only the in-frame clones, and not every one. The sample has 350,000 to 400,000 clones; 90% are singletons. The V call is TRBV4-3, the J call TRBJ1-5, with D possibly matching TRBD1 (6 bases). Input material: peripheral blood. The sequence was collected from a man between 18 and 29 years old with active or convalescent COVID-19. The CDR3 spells CASSRKWTETSNQPQHF. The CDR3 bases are TGCGCCAGCAGCCGGAAGTGGACAGAAACTAGCAATCAGCCCCAGCATTTT.